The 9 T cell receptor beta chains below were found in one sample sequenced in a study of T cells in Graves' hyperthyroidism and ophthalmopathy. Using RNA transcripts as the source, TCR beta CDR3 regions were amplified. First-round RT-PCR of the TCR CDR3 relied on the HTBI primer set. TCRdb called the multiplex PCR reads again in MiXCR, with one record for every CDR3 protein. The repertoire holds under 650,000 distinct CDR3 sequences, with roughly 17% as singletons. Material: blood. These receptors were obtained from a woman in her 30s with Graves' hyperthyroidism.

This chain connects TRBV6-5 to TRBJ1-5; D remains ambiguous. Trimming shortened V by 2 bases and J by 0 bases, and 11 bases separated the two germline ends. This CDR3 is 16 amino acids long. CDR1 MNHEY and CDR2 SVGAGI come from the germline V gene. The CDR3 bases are TGTGCCAGCAGTTACGAACAGCTCAATAGCAATCAGCCCCAGCATTTT. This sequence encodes CASSYEQLNSNQPQHF.

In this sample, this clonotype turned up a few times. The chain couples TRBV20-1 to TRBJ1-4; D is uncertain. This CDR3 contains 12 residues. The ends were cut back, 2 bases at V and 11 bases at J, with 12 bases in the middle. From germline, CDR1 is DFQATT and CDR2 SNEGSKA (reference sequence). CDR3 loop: CSARPSNGKLFF. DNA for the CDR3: TGCAGTGCTAGACCCTCTAACGGGAAACTGTTTTTT.

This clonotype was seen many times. The CDR3 DNA reads as TGTGCCATCTCGACAGGGATGAACACTGAAGCTTTCTTT. This sequence encodes CAISTGMNTEAFF. This chain uses TRBV10-3 with TRBJ1-1; 7 bases are a match to TRBD1. Germline values: CDR1 ENHRY, CDR2 SYGVKD. This CDR3 has 13 residues. V shed 8 bases, J shed 0 bases, and the junction held 3 bases outside the gene matches.

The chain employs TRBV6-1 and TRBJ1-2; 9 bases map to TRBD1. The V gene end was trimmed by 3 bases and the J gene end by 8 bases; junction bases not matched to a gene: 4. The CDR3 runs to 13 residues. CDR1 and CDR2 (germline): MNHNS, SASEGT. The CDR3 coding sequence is TGTGCCAGCAGTGACCGGGACAGGGTGGGCTACACCTTC. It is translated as CASSDRDRVGYTF.

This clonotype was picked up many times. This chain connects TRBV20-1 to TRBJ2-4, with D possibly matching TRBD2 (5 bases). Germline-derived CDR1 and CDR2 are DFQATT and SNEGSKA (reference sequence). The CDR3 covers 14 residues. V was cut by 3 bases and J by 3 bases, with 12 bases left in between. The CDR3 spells CSARGPAGKNIQYF. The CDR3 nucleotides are TGCAGTGCTAGGGGTCCGGCGGGCAAAAACATTCAGTACTTC.

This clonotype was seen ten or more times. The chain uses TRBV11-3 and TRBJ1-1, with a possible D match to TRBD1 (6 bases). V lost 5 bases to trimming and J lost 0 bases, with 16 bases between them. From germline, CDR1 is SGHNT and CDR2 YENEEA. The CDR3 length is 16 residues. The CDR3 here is CASSPLRGGMNTEAFF. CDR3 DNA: TGTGCCAGCAGCCCCCTCAGGGGCGGGATGAACACTGAAGCTTTCTTT. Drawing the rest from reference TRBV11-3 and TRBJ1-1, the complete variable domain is EAGVVQSPRYKIIEKKQPVAFWCNPISGHNTLYWYLQNLGQGPELLIRYENEEAVDDSQLPKDRFSAERLKGVDSTLKIQPAELGDSAVYLCASSPLRGGMNTEAFFGQGTRLTVV.

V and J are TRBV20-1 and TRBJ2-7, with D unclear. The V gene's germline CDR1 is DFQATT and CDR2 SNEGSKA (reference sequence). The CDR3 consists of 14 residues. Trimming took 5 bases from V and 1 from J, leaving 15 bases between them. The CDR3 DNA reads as TGCAGTGCTCTCCCCGCGACCTTATCCTACGAGCAGTACTTC. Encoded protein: CSALPATLSYEQYF.

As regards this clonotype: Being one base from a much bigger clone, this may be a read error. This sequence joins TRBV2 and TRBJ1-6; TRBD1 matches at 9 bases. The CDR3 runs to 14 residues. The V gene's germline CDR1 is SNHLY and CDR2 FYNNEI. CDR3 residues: CACSETGGDSPLHF. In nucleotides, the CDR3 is TGTGCCTGCAGTGAAACAGGGGGCGATTCACCCCTCCACTTT.

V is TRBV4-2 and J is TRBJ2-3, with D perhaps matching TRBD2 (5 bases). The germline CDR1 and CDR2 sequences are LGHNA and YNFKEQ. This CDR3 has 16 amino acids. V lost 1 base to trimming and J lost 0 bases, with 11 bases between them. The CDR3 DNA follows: TGTGCCAGCAGCCAAGCGGGGAAGGACAGCACAGATACGCAGTATTTT. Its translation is CASSQAGKDSTDTQYF.